The rows below give T cell receptor beta chains drawn from one sample of a study of shared clonotypes between healthy human individuals. Assay: immunoSEQ multiplex PCR; the TCRdb copy retains only in-frame clones and omits some. The repertoire has about 680,000 clones, around 78% of them found once; the top ten carry roughly 1.9%. The sample consisted of memory CD4+ T cells sorted from blood. The receptor source for this set is a woman in her twenties or thirties in good health. The CDR3 runs from the conserved cysteine through the conserved F or W. The order of the fields is J gene, D gene, V gene, clone size, CDR3 DNA, CDR3 protein. A D gene is named only where the DNA matches it firmly. Part of the rows lack a size; the others show once, few, many or a class for expanded clones.

TRBJ2-7 | . | TRBV30 | many | TGTGCCGGGTGGGACATGTCCTACGAGCAGTACTTC | CAGWDMSYEQYF
TRBJ2-2 | . | TRBV5-1 | . | TGCGCCAGCAGAATAACAGGGTACGCCGGGGAGCTGTTTTTT | CASRITGYAGELFF
TRBJ2-7 | TRBD2 | TRBV28 | . | TGTGCCAGCAGATATAGCGGGACGAGCTACGAGCAGTACTTC | CASRYSGTSYEQYF
TRBJ2-5 | . | TRBV29-1 | . | TGCAGCGTTGAGGGGGGTAGGGAGACCCAGTACTTC | CSVEGGRETQYF
TRBJ1-3 | . | TRBV4-2 | . | TGTGCCAGCAGCCAAGTACCCAACAGGCGCTCTGGAAACACCATATATTTT | CASSQVPNRRSGNTIYF
TRBJ2-4 | . | TRBV4-1 | . | TGCGCCAGCAGCCAAGATAACGGCTTCAGGGGCAGCAACAAAAACATTCAGTACTTC | CASSQDNGFRGSNKNIQYF
TRBJ2-1 | TRBD2 | TRBV29-1 | few | TGCAGCGCCCCGTCCTTAGCGGGAGTATACAATGAGCAGTTCTTC | CSAPSLAGVYNEQFF
TRBJ2-5 | . | TRBV21-1 | . | TGTGCCAGCAGCAAGGGACTAGCGGGAGAAGAGACCCAGTACTTC | CASSKGLAGEETQYF
TRBJ1-6 | . | TRBV25-1 | . | TGTGCCAGCAGTGGCCACCGCCCTGAGTCACCCCTCCACTTT | CASSGHRPESPLHF
TRBJ2-2 | TRBD1 | TRBV2 | few | TGTGCCAGCACGGGCCAGGGGGCCGGGGAGCTGTTTTTT | CASTGQGAGELFF
TRBJ1-4 | TRBD1 | TRBV11-2 | . | TGTGCCAGCAGCATAGGGACAGGGTATGAAAAACTGTTTTTT | CASSIGTGYEKLFF
TRBJ2-4 | . | TRBV15 | . | TGTGCCACCAGCAGAGATTTTTATTTTACGTACTTC | CATSRDFYFTYF
TRBJ2-2 | . | TRBV10-1 | . | TGCGCCAGCAGTGAGGTGTTTCGGGCACAGAAGAACACCGGGGAGCTGTTTTTT | CASSEVFRAQKNTGELFF
TRBJ1-4 | TRBD1 | TRBV6-1 | . | TGTGCCAGCAGTCCCCGACAGGGAGGAGGCGAAAAACTGTTTTTT | CASSPRQGGGEKLFF
TRBJ1-4 | TRBD1 | TRBV7-9 | . | TGTGCCAGCAGCTTAGGGGACAGCCCTAATGAAAAACTGTTTTTT | CASSLGDSPNEKLFF
TRBJ1-2 | . | TRBV19 | . | TGTGCCAGTAGTATCCGGGACTACTATGGCTACACCTTC | CASSIRDYYGYTF
TRBJ1-1 | TRBD1 | TRBV14 | . | TGTGCCAGCAGCCAACAGGACAGGTGGGGGGGCGCTTTCTTT | CASSQQDRWGGAFF
TRBJ2-2 | . | TRBV2 | . | TGTGCCAGCAGTGAGACAGCTATCTCGCGGACCGGGGAGCTGTTTTTT | CASSETAISRTGELFF
TRBJ2-5 | TRBD1 | TRBV5-5 | few | TGTGCCAGCAGCCCGGGACAGGGGGGAGAGACCCAGTACTTC | CASSPGQGGETQYF
TRBJ2-1 | . | TRBV21-1 | . | TGTGCCAGCAGCGCCGGGACTAGCGGCTACAATGAGCAGTTCTTC | CASSAGTSGYNEQFF
TRBJ1-1 | . | TRBV28 | few | TGTGCCAGCACGCCGACAGGACGGGCTGAAGCTTTCTTT | CASTPTGRAEAFF
TRBJ1-2 | . | TRBV19 | . | TGTGCCAGTCAAGGGGGTTGGGACTATGGCTACACCTTC | CASQGGWDYGYTF
TRBJ1-1 | . | TRBV29-1 | . | TGCAGCGTTAAACGAGGTGGAGGGAACACTGAAGCTTTCTTT | CSVKRGGGNTEAFF
TRBJ2-6 | . | TRBV4-1 | . | TGCGCCAGCAGCCAAAGACCAACCCGGGCTGGGGCCAACGTCCTGACTTTC | CASSQRPTRAGANVLTF
TRBJ2-1 | . | TRBV5-6 | few | TGTGCCAGCAGCCGCGGTACTCTCAACAATGAGCAGTTCTTC | CASSRGTLNNEQFF
TRBJ2-1 | . | TRBV15 | . | TGTGCCACCAGCAGAGATCGGGTCAGGGGGGGTGAGCAGTTCTTC | CATSRDRVRGGEQFF
TRBJ2-3 | TRBD1 | TRBV30 | few | TGTGCCTGGGACTTGACAGGGACCAACACAGATACGCAGTATTTT | CAWDLTGTNTDTQYF
TRBJ2-1 | . | TRBV5-8 | . | TGTGCCAGCTTCCCTCGTCTGGAGGGAGTTGAGCAGTTCTTC | CASFPRLEGVEQFF
TRBJ2-7 | . | TRBV6-5 | . | TGTGCCAGCAGTAACGCGGGCAGGGGGGGAGACTGGGGCTTC | CASSNAGRGGDWGF
TRBJ2-5 | . | TRBV10-2 | . | TGCGCCAGCAGTGCACAGGGGAGGCAAGAGACCCAGTACTTC | CASSAQGRQETQYF
TRBJ2-2 | . | TRBV7-9 | once | TGTGCCAGCAGTTCTCGGGCGGGATCCGATGGAACCGGGGAGCTGTTTTTT | CASSSRAGSDGTGELFF
TRBJ1-3 | . | TRBV19 | . | TGTGCCAGTAGTATTGGGCGGAACCCCACTGGAAACACCATATATTTT | CASSIGRNPTGNTIYF
TRBJ1-1 | . | TRBV25-1 | few | TGTGCCAGCAGTGAATATCATCGGGGCGCTGAAGCTTTCTTT | CASSEYHRGAEAFF
TRBJ2-7 | . | TRBV30 | . | TGTGCCTGGAGGGCAGCGATCGAGCAGTACTTC | CAWRAAIEQYF
TRBJ2-3 | . | TRBV28 | . | TGTGCCAGCAGTTTTAACCTATGGAGCACAGATACGCAGTATTTT | CASSFNLWSTDTQYF
TRBJ2-5 | . | TRBV10-3 | . | TGTGCCATCAGTGAGTCGACTAGGTCCCAAGAGACCCAGTACTTC | CAISESTRSQETQYF
TRBJ2-7 | . | TRBV6-1 | . | TGTGCCAGCAGTGAAACCGCACACGGAGCCTACGAGCAGTACTTC | CASSETAHGAYEQYF
TRBJ1-5 | TRBD1 | TRBV6-1 | . | TGTGCCAGCAGGCAGGGACAGAGTAGCAATCAGCCCCAGCATTTT | CASRQGQSSNQPQHF
TRBJ2-7 | . | TRBV15 | . | TGTGCCACCAGCAGAGATAATAGTTTAAACGGTCTCTACGAGCAGTACTTC | CATSRDNSLNGLYEQYF
TRBJ2-5 | TRBD2 | TRBV7-6 | . | TGTGCCAGCAGCTTAGTCTTTCCGGGCGGGAGGGCCGGGGAGACCCAGTACTTC | CASSLVFPGGRAGETQYF
TRBJ1-5 | . | TRBV7-9 | . | TGTGCCAGCAGCTCCGGACAGTATAGCAATCAGCCCCAGCATTTT | CASSSGQYSNQPQHF
TRBJ2-7 | TRBD2 | TRBV28 | . | TGTGCCAGCAAGACGATAGCGGGAGGGCCTTACGAGCAGTACTTC | CASKTIAGGPYEQYF
TRBJ2-1 | . | TRBV4-2 | . | TGTGCCAGCAGCCAAGTGGGTTCCGCTTACAATGAGCAGTTCTTC | CASSQVGSAYNEQFF
TRBJ1-5 | TRBD1 | TRBV10-3 | . | TGTGCCATCAGTGAGTCCGGACAGGGCAATCAGCCCCAGCATTTT | CAISESGQGNQPQHF
TRBJ2-1 | TRBD2 | TRBV4-1 | . | TGCGCCAGCAGCCAAGATGTAGGCGGGAGGTACAATGAGCAGTTCTTC | CASSQDVGGRYNEQFF
TRBJ2-3 | TRBD2 | TRBV2 | . | TGTGCCAGCAGTACGGGGACTAGCGGGAGTTATACGCAGTATTTT | CASSTGTSGSYTQYF
TRBJ2-7 | . | TRBV5-1 | . | TGCGCCAGCACCCTGATACAGTCGACCGCTGCCGAGCAGTACTTC | CASTLIQSTAAEQYF
TRBJ2-1 | . | TRBV10-3 | . | TGTGCCATCAGTGAGCAGCCTGGGGGCAATGAGCAGTTCTTC | CAISEQPGGNEQFF
TRBJ1-5 | . | TRBV18 | . | TGTGCCAGCTCACCTACACAGGGAAATCGCAATCAGCCCCAGCATTTT | CASSPTQGNRNQPQHF
TRBJ2-1 | . | TRBV5-1 | . | TGCGCCAGCTCCCCGCCGTTGGAGGGAATACATGAGCAGTTCTTC | CASSPPLEGIHEQFF
TRBJ2-2 | . | TRBV28 | once | TGTGCCAGCAGTTTCCGACTAGTTACCGGGGAGCTGTTTTTT | CASSFRLVTGELFF
TRBJ2-1 | TRBD2 | TRBV7-7 | . | TGTGCCAGCAGCTTAAGCCCAGCGGGGACGAATGAGCAGTTCTTC | CASSLSPAGTNEQFF
TRBJ2-1 | TRBD2 | TRBV29-1 | few | TGCAGCGTTGTCGGGACTAGCGGGAGGGACCGAGGTATTAGCTCCTACAATGAGCAGTTCTTC | CSVVGTSGRDRGISSYNEQFF
TRBJ1-1 | . | TRBV7-2 | . | TGTGCCAGCAGCATAGGACAGTACACTGAAGCTTTCTTT | CASSIGQYTEAFF
TRBJ1-3 | . | TRBV28 | . | TGTGCCAGCGAGGGGGGCTCTGGAAACACCATATATTTT | CASEGGSGNTIYF
TRBJ1-1 | . | TRBV5-1 | . | TGCGCCAGCAGCCCCCAATCATCGGACACTGAAGCTTTCTTT | CASSPQSSDTEAFF